This entry concerns a single T cell receptor (beta chain). Its antigen remains undetermined. No clone much larger than this one lies a single base away; base qualities are absent. Inclusive of the bounding cysteine and phenylalanine, the CDR3 is 15 residues long. Solely the CDR3 DNA is kept, with 45 bases framed from the first base. CDR1 and CDR2 were assigned from the germline V gene as SNHLY and FYNNEI. Trimming takes 7 bases from V and 2 bases from J, and the germline ends sit 18 bases apart. These data come from a study of blood T cell repertoires in COVID-19 (dated by TCRdb to the early 2020s). Broadly, across the study: Samples from collaborators originated in the United States, Italy and Spain and spanned both the acute and convalescent phases of COVID-19. The material from the prospective study consisted of cDNA or gDNA derived from T cells, B-cell-depleted T cells, or PBMCs. Subjects who had been exposed to COVID-19, were actively infected with it, or had recovered from it provided the deeply sampled blood TCRbeta repertoires that made up the dataset. The repertoires were released in a freely available public database meant as a resource for research on the immune response to SARS-CoV-2. The samples were drawn from two sources: the first 160 participants of the ongoing ImmuneRACE study, and 950 to 1,500 subjects contributed by 6 global collaborators. A de-identified subject ID, COVID-19 status, age in years and sex were almost always included in the sample metadata. Where HLA class I and class II types were available, the types were taken from metadata supplied by the sample provider, not from assay-based typing. On the study overall, not on this receptor specifically: The quantity of clinical and demographic metadata differed by source and by participant and was supplied without curation.

TCRbeta CDR3 regions were amplified from genomic DNA by means of the immunoSEQ Assay, a bias-controlled multiplex PCR. Per the authors' processing: Nucleated cell counts per sample were estimated from amplification of reference gene primers within the assay. To quantify the absolute abundance of each unique TCRbeta CDR3 rearrangement, sequence reads were collapsed and filtered. For each sample, productive Simpson clonality was calculated as the square root of Simpson's diversity index over productive rearrangements. TCRdb took over this immuneACCESS table, retaining in-frame rearrangements with V and J assigned. Such tables are incomplete; in checked studies, under half of the missing clones stem from an unresolved V gene, and the remainder is unexplained. Clone size and the V and J calls come from that table; the DNA yielded D and trimming. The sample table shows about 310,000 clones, and around nine tenths are seen once. The ten largest clones represent 1.3% of the sample.

The collaborating institutions used their own protocols to collect whole blood in K2EDTA tubes. For TCRbeta analysis, collaborators shipped samples in one of three forms: frozen whole blood, isolated PBMCs, or DNA extracted from either of those sample types. The chain is made from TRBV2 and TRBJ2-7; TRBD1 could be the D gene, as 5 bases match. This sequence was found in a man between 65 and 85 years old with acute or convalescent COVID-19. Sequencing used peripheral blood. The CDR3 has the sequence CASKLGAGITYEQYF. The DNA sequence is given as TGTGCCAGCAAATTAGGGGCAGGGATAACCTACGAGCAGTACTTC.